This T cell receptor beta chain was recovered during a study of blood T cell repertoires in COVID-19. Whole-study context: The United States, Italy and Spain provided the acute and convalescent COVID-19 samples. From T cells, B-cell-depleted T cells, or PBMCs came the material, which was cDNA or gDNA.

In the study's own analysis: For nucleated cells, counts were estimated from reference gene primer amplification. This table comes from immunoSEQ multiplex PCR, and its TCRdb copy is limited to in-frame clones, with some not included. V and J calls and clone size follow that table, whereas D and trimming were derived from the DNA. The sample holds around 87,000 clones, 80% to 90% seen once. Germline values: CDR1 SGHRS, CDR2 YFSETQ. The CDR3 runs 16 residues. J gave up 0 bases and V 0 bases, and 0 bases lay outside the gene matches. The chain has TRBV5-1 and TRBJ1-6; 7 nucleotides match TRBD1. The sequencing input was peripheral blood. This receptor was obtained from a man aged 50-59 years with acute or convalescent COVID-19. Here the CDR3 reads CASSLGDSSYNSPLHF. CDR3 in DNA: TGCGCCAGCAGCTTGGGGGACAGCTCCTATAATTCACCCCTCCACTTT.